The 24 T cell receptor beta chains listed next were all sequenced from one sample in a study of blood T cell repertoires in COVID-19. TCRdb's copy holds only in-frame clones and misses some; the assay was immunoSEQ multiplex PCR. The sample carries around 300,000 clones, around 88% recorded once. Material: PBMCs or T cells enriched from blood (not recorded which). The receptors were gathered from a woman aged 40 to 50 who had recovered from COVID-19.

The rearrangement joins TRBV7-9 to TRBJ2-5; D possibly corresponds to TRBD1 (5 bases). Germline CDR1 is SEHNR and CDR2 is FQNEAQ (reference sequence). Trimming took 2 bases from V and 2 from J, leaving 9 bases between them. The CDR3 runs 14 residues. The CDR3 spells CASSLFRTQETQYF. In nucleotides, the CDR3 is TGTGCCAGCAGCTTATTCAGGACACAAGAGACCCAGTACTTC.

The genes are TRBV19 and TRBJ1-1; the D gene is possibly TRBD1 (6 bases). The CDR3 extends over 17 amino acids. Germline V CDR1 and CDR2: LNHDA, SQIVND (reference sequence). Trimming removed 6 bases from V and 5 bases from J, with 25 bases in between. This CDR3 reads CASSSRTESRLGTEAFF. CDR3 DNA: TGTGCCAGTAGCAGTCGGACAGAATCGAGGCTGGGGACTGAAGCTTTCTTT.

The chain links TRBV11-2 to TRBJ2-5, with TRBD2 as a possible D gene (6 bases). CDR3 length: 13 amino acids. V was cut by 5 bases and J by 7 bases, with 14 bases left in between. Germline CDR1 and CDR2: SGHAT and FQNNGV. The CDR3 coding sequence is TGTGCCAGCAGCCCGTGGCAGGAGGGGACCCAGTACTTC. Translation gives CASSPWQEGTQYF.

The chain combines TRBV4-3 with TRBJ1-1; D is unresolved. Trimming stripped 4 bases from V and 1 base from J, with 13 bases between. Germline lookup yields CDR1 LGHNA and CDR2 YSLEER. The CDR3 spans 15 residues. CDR3 sequence reads: CASSLTGQANTEAFF. The CDR3 DNA is TGCGCCAGCAGCCTCACTGGGCAGGCGAACACTGAAGCTTTCTTT.

The chain has TRBV2 and TRBJ2-5; weak D call: TRBD2 (5 bases). CDR3 length equals 13 residues. Trimming pared 6 bases from V and 5 bases from J, leaving 13 bases between. CDR1 and CDR2 (germline): SNHLY, FYNNEI. The CDR3 spells CASSNGGGETQYF. CDR3 coding DNA: TGTGCCAGCAGCAACGGAGGCGGGGAGACCCAGTACTTC.

The V and J genes are TRBV11-2 and TRBJ2-1, with 7 bases matching TRBD2. The ends lost 5 bases at V and 6 bases at J; junction bases unmatched: 16. Germline loops: CDR1 SGHAT, CDR2 FQNNGV. The CDR3 totals 17 residues. CDR3 sequence reads: CASSRRGRDRLGNEQFF. The CDR3 nucleotides are TGTGCCAGCAGCCGACGCGGGAGAGACCGTTTGGGCAATGAGCAGTTCTTC.

The chain is built from TRBV3-1 (or the pseudogene TRBV3-2) and TRBJ2-5; D remains unclear. Germline CDR1 LGHDT, CDR2 YNNKEL (reference sequence). Between the trimmed V and J ends, which lost 3 bases and 5 bases, there was a span of 13 bases. The length of the CDR3 is 14 residues. The DNA for the CDR3 is TGTGCCAGCAGCCAGGTACCCGACGGGGAGACCCAGTACTTC. It translates to CASSQVPDGETQYF.

The sample holds a few counts of this clone. CDR3 region: CASTFDRAPYEQYF. The CDR3 DNA reads TGTGCCAGCACCTTCGACAGGGCCCCCTACGAGCAGTACTTC. This chain uses TRBV6-5 with TRBJ2-7; 7 nucleotides line up with TRBD1. Looked up from germline, CDR1 is MNHEY and CDR2 is SVGAGI. The CDR3 spans 14 residues. Losses at the gene ends were 7 bases for V and 2 bases for J; bases not matched to a gene: 8.

There are a few counts of this clone. The genes are TRBV7-6 and TRBJ2-5; D perhaps matches TRBD1 (5 bases). V lost 5 bases to trimming and J lost 1 base, with 14 bases between them. CDR1 is SGHVS and CDR2 is FNYEAQ in the germline V gene. CDR3 length: 15 amino acids. The CDR3: CASSRQWGSQETQYF. The CDR3 region has the DNA TGTGCCAGCAGCCGACAGTGGGGAAGCCAAGAGACCCAGTACTTC. Looking up the rest from reference TRBV7-6 and TRBJ2-5 gives the full variable domain: GAGVSQSPRYKVTKRGQDVALRCDPISGHVSLYWYRQALGQGPEFLTYFNYEAQQDKSGLPNDRFSAERPEGSISTLTIQRTEQRDSAMYRCASSRQWGSQETQYFGPGTRLLVL.

V and J are TRBV28 and TRBJ1-5; a weak D match, TRBD1 (6 bases). The CDR3 covers 14 residues. Trimming shortened V by 8 bases and J by 4 bases, and 15 bases separated the two germline ends. CDR1 is MDHEN and CDR2 is SYDVKM in the germline V gene. This CDR3 is CASFRAGANQPQHF. The CDR3 DNA sequence: TGTGCCAGCTTTAGGGCGGGGGCAAATCAGCCCCAGCATTTT.

DNA of the CDR3: TGTGCCACCAACCTAGCGGGAGGGAACAATGAGCAGTTCTTC. Its translation: CATNLAGGNNEQFF. The rearrangement uses TRBV15 and TRBJ2-1, with 12 nucleotides matching TRBD2. Germline-derived CDR1 and CDR2 are LNHNV and YYDKDF (reference sequence). Trimming at V came to 7 bases and at J to 5 bases, leaving 3 bases not matched to a gene. The CDR3 runs 14 residues.

This clone was counted a few times. V usage is TRBV28 and J usage is TRBJ1-2; D perhaps matches TRBD1 (5 bases). Trimming stripped 2 bases from V and 9 bases from J, with 16 bases between. CDR1 MDHEN and CDR2 SYDVKM come from the germline V gene. The CDR3 has 14 amino acids. CDR3 sequence: CASSLRFRVESYTF. CDR3 in DNA: TGTGCCAGCAGTTTACGGTTCAGGGTGGAGAGCTACACCTTC.

V and J are TRBV4-1 and TRBJ1-5; the match to TRBD1 covers 7 bases. Germline trimming cut 4 bases from V and 2 bases from J; bases unmatched to any gene: 5. The germline V gene has CDR1 MGHRA and CDR2 YSYEKL. The CDR3 runs to 15 residues. CDR3 DNA: TGCGCCAGCAGCCTAGATGACAGGGGCAATCAGCCCCAGCATTTT. Translated, it gives CASSLDDRGNQPQHF.

The genes are TRBV6-4 and TRBJ2-1, with 8 bases identical to TRBD2. The CDR3 covers 16 residues. V was pared by 10 bases and J by 1 base, with 12 bases of the junction left unmatched. Germline V lookup: CDR1 MRHNA, CDR2 SNTAGT. CDR3 protein: CATKRGGGSSYNEQFF. The CDR3 DNA reads TGTGCCACCAAACGGGGGGGAGGGAGTTCCTACAATGAGCAGTTCTTC.

The genes are TRBV9 and TRBJ1-3, with TRBD1 as a possible D gene (6 bases). The ends were cut back, 4 bases at V and 7 bases at J, with 15 bases in the middle. Germline CDR1 SGDLS, CDR2 YYNGEE. CDR3 length equals 14 residues. The CDR3, as DNA: TGTGCCAGCAGCCCCCCCAGGCAGGGGAACACCATATATTTT. Amino acids: CASSPPRQGNTIYF.

V gene TRBV7-2 combines with J gene TRBJ2-1, with 9 positions matching TRBD2. Germline values: CDR1 SGHTA, CDR2 FQGNSA. This CDR3 spans 13 amino acids. V shed 8 bases and J 10 bases; nucleotides not matched to a gene: 9. CDR3: CASRAGGPWEQFF. The CDR3 bases are TGTGCCAGCCGGGCGGGAGGGCCTTGGGAGCAGTTCTTC. Filled out from reference TRBV7-2 and TRBJ2-1, the complete variable domain reads GAGVSQSPSNKVTEKGKDVELRCDPISGHTALYWYRQSLGQGLEFLIYFQGNSAPDKSGLPSDRFSAERTGGSVSTLTIQRTQQEDSAVYLCASRAGGPWEQFFGPGTRLTVL.

The rearrangement links TRBV5-1 to TRBJ2-5; TRBD2 matches at 15 bases. The V gene's germline CDR1 is SGHRS and CDR2 YFSETQ. J was trimmed by 5 bases and V by 2 bases; bases with no gene match: 7. The length of the CDR3 is 17 residues. The DNA for the CDR3 is TGCGCCAGCAGCTTCATGGGACTAGCGGGAGGTGTGGAGACCCAGTACTTC. Its translation: CASSFMGLAGGVETQYF.

DNA of the CDR3: TGTGCCAGCAGTTACTCTAGCGGGAGCTTCTACGAGCAGTACTTC. Its translation: CASSYSSGSFYEQYF. The rearrangement uses TRBV27 and TRBJ2-7; 10 bases line up with TRBD2. CDR1 and CDR2 (germline): MNHEY, SMNVEV (reference sequence). V lost 4 bases to trimming and J lost 3 bases; unmatched junction nucleotides: 6. The CDR3 loop spans 15 amino acids.

The CDR3 DNA sequence: TGTGCCAGCAGTCCCTTTACAGGGGGGCTCTCCTACGAGCAGTACTTC. It is translated as CASSPFTGGLSYEQYF. This chain links TRBV6-2 or TRBV6-3 with TRBJ2-7, with TRBD1 identical over 8 bases. CDR1 MNHEY and CDR2 SVGEGT come from the germline V gene. The CDR3 is 16 residues long. The V and J ends lost 5 bases and 0 bases, in that order; junction bases with no gene match: 9.

This sequence joins TRBV30 and TRBJ2-1; 13 bases map to TRBD2. This CDR3 contains 13 residues. V was pared by 8 bases and J by 6 bases, with 4 bases of the junction left unmatched. Germline V gives CDR1 GTSNPN, CDR2 SVGIG (reference sequence). CDR3 region: CAVGTSGTNEQFF. CDR3 nucleotides: TGTGCCGTCGGGACTAGCGGGACCAATGAGCAGTTCTTC.

The chain combines TRBV28 with TRBJ1-6; 12 positions match TRBD1. This CDR3 has 15 residues. Germline loops: CDR1 MDHEN, CDR2 SYDVKM. J was trimmed by 11 bases and V by 6 bases; bases with no gene match: 8. The CDR3 loop is CASRATGTGGTPLHF. In DNA, the CDR3 is TGTGCCAGCAGAGCTACCGGGACAGGGGGCACACCCCTCCACTTT.

J is TRBJ2-2 and V is TRBV11-3; TRBD1 agrees at 8 bases. V was pared by 2 bases and J by 1 base, with 9 bases of the junction left unmatched. Germline values: CDR1 SGHNT, CDR2 YENEEA. This CDR3 contains 18 residues. The CDR3 sequence: CASSLSSWGTGNTGELFF. The CDR3 coding sequence is TGTGCCAGCAGCTTATCTAGCTGGGGGACAGGGAACACCGGGGAGCTGTTTTTT.

This clone was seen a handful of times. CDR3 bases: TGTGCCAGCATAGGGGATAGTGGGGCCAACGTCCTGACTTTC. Protein sequence: CASIGDSGANVLTF. The J gene is TRBJ2-6, the V gene TRBV2; possibly TRBD1 for D (5 bases). The V and J ends lost 7 bases and 3 bases respectively, with 10 bases between them. Germline values: CDR1 SNHLY, CDR2 FYNNEI. There are 14 residues in the CDR3.

The CDR3 DNA is TGTGCCACCAGCATAGGGCCTAGCGGGAGGGTGGGCCAACTTGGCAATGAGCAGTTCTTC. Translated, it gives CATSIGPSGRVGQLGNEQFF. The chain is built from TRBV15 and TRBJ2-1, with 12 positions matching TRBD2. Germline V gives CDR1 LNHNV, CDR2 YYDKDF (reference sequence). The CDR3 loop spans 20 amino acids. V trimming: 4 bases; J trimming: 6 bases; junction bases outside the gene matches: 19.